The 30 T cell receptor beta chains below come from one sample, sequenced in a study of Graves' ophthalmopathy and Graves' hyperthyroidism. RNA transcripts were the template, and TCR beta CDR3 regions were amplified from them. The first-round RT-PCR employed HTBI primers together with the Qiagen OneStep RT-PCR kit. A multiplex PCR was then performed as the second round. In TCRdb, the multiplex PCR reads were re-called with MiXCR into one record per CDR3 protein. Among 600,000 to 650,000 distinct CDR3 sequences listed, about a fifth were seen once. The source material was peripheral blood. These receptors all stem from a woman in her late teens or twenties with stable Graves' hyperthyroidism. Some clones in this sample may be carry-over from other donors' samples.

This clonotype was seen many times. CDR3 amino acids: CASSPEGQREQYF. DNA for the CDR3: TGTGCCAGCAGTCCTGAGGGACAGAGGGAGCAGTACTTC. The rearrangement links TRBV12-3 or TRBV12-4 to TRBJ2-7; 7 bases align to TRBD1. The CDR3 spans 13 residues. V trimming: 5 bases; J trimming: 7 bases; junction bases outside the gene matches: 8.

The gene calls are TRBV11-1 and TRBJ2-6, with D uncertain. In germline, CDR1 is SGHAT, CDR2 FQDESV (reference sequence). There are 16 residues in the CDR3. V shed 5 bases and J shed 0 bases, with 11 bases lying between them. CDR3 residues: CASSQQHNSGANVLTF. The CDR3 region has the DNA TGTGCCAGCAGCCAGCAACATAACTCTGGGGCCAACGTCCTGACTTTC.

This clonotype was observed at least ten times. The chain is built from TRBV7-3 and TRBJ1-1, with D tentatively TRBD1 (5 bases). This CDR3 spans 15 amino acids. Germline V gene data show CDR1 as SGHTA and CDR2 as FQGTGA. V shed 4 bases and J shed 4 bases, with 16 bases lying between them. The CDR3 nucleotides read TGTGCCAGCAGCTCCACCGATGGGGCAATCACTGAAGCTTTCTTT. This codes for CASSSTDGAITEAFF.

This clonotype was counted at least ten times. The V and J genes are TRBV6-1 and TRBJ1-1; D is uncertain. This CDR3 region has 13 residues. Deletions cut 6 bases from V and 1 base from J, with 9 bases between. The germline V gene encodes CDR1 MNHNS and CDR2 SASEGT. CDR3 nucleotide sequence: TGTGCCAGCAGCAAAGGACCGAACACTGAAGCTTTCTTT. Its translation is CASSKGPNTEAFF.

This clonotype came up many times. The V call is TRBV27, the J call TRBJ2-4, with 11 nucleotides matching TRBD1. The CDR3 spans 14 residues. The junction had 2 bases not matched to a gene; V was cut back by 3 bases and J by 7 bases. Germline loops: CDR1 MNHEY, CDR2 SMNVEV (reference sequence). The CDR3 DNA is TGTGCCAGCAGTTTGGGGACAGGGGGGAACATTCAGTACTTC. As protein: CASSLGTGGNIQYF.

This clonotype was observed once. The chain couples TRBV3-1 to TRBJ1-3; D is unclear. The CDR3 is made up of 16 amino acids. Germline values: CDR1 LGHDT, CDR2 YNNKEL (reference sequence). V gave up 4 bases and J gave up 2 bases, with 15 bases separating them. This CDR3 is CASSPYNQVAGNTIYF. CDR3 nucleotides: TGTGCCAGCAGCCCCTACAATCAGGTAGCTGGAAACACCATATATTTT.

This clonotype was observed a few times. This sequence joins TRBV30 and TRBJ2-2; 9 nucleotides agree with TRBD1. CDR1 is GTSNPN and CDR2 is SVGIG in the germline V gene (reference sequence). The CDR3 runs to 19 residues. J lost 3 bases, V lost 0 bases, and 14 bases had no gene match. CDR3 DNA sequence: TGTGCCTGGAGTGTTTTGGGACAGGGATTCGGCGGGGACACCGGGGAGCTGTTTTTT. It codes for CAWSVLGQGFGGDTGELFF.

The rearrangement links TRBV30 to TRBJ2-5; maybe TRBD1 (8 bases). The germline gives CDR1 GTSNPN, CDR2 SVGIG (reference sequence). The CDR3 is 14 residues long. V dropped 0 bases and J dropped 9 bases, with 17 bases sitting between them. In DNA form, the CDR3 reads TGTGCCTGGAGTGTACAGGGGGGGCAGGGGGCCCAGTACTTC. Amino acid sequence: CAWSVQGGQGAQYF.

This clonotype was seen ten or more times. A much bigger clone sits one base away, suggesting this may be a read error. J is TRBJ1-2 and V is TRBV6-1; no clear D gene. Germline V gene data show CDR1 as MNHNS and CDR2 as SASEGT. The CDR3 is made up of 12 amino acids. Trimming cost V 4 bases and J 4 bases, with 7 bases left between them. The CDR3 protein is CASSAGSYGYTF. CDR3 bases: TGTGCCAGCAGTGCGGGGAGCTATGGCTACACCTTC.

At least ten counts were recorded for this clonotype. CDR3 loop: CSVLRDRNYGYTF. CDR3 DNA: TGCAGCGTTCTCAGGGACAGGAACTATGGCTACACCTTC. This chain connects TRBV29-1 to TRBJ1-2; 8 nucleotides match TRBD1. There are 13 residues in the CDR3. Germline loops: CDR1 SQVTM, CDR2 ANQGSEA. The ends lost 5 bases at V and 2 bases at J; junction bases unmatched: 4.

The V gene is TRBV7-1, the J gene TRBJ2-6, with 9 bases fitting TRBD1. TRBV7-1 is labeled an ORF, and its function is uncertain. J was trimmed by 0 bases and V by 3 bases; bases with no gene match: 15. The CDR3 runs 21 residues. Here the CDR3 reads CASSSFRDRDRLRSGANVLTF. DNA of the CDR3: TGTGCCAGCAGCTCCTTCCGGGACAGGGATCGTCTTCGCTCTGGGGCCAACGTCCTGACTTTC.

This clonotype occurred a few times. V and J are TRBV7-3 and TRBJ1-3, with D possibly TRBD1 on 5 matching bases. Germline CDR1 is SGHTA and CDR2 is FQGTGA. The CDR3 length is 15 residues. Trimming stripped 2 bases from V and 4 bases from J, with 12 bases between. The CDR3 region has the DNA TGTGCCAGCAGCTTACAGGGATCGGGAGGAAACACCATATATTTT. This encodes CASSLQGSGGNTIYF.

Details on this clonotype: An end of the junction differs from the germline gene, which may be a read error. This chain connects TRBV7-8 to TRBJ2-7; possibly TRBD1 for D (5 bases). The CDR3 has 12 residues. Germline CDR1 and CDR2: SGHVS and FQNEAQ. The CDR3 DNA reads TGTGCCAGCAGCGTTCAGGGCTACGATCAGTACTTC. This translates into CASSVQGYDQYF.

In this sample, this clonotype turned up many times. The V call is TRBV19, the J call TRBJ2-2; D is possibly TRBD2 (6 bases). The CDR3 extends over 14 amino acids. Trimming cost V 8 bases and J 5 bases, with 15 bases left between them. Germline V gene lookup returns CDR1 LNHDA and CDR2 SQIVND (reference sequence). CDR3 region: CASATGVGTGELFF. The DNA for the CDR3 is TGTGCCAGTGCTACGGGAGTTGGTACCGGGGAGCTGTTTTTT. The variable domain in full, with the rest retrieved from reference TRBV19 and TRBJ2-2, is DGGITQSPKYLFRKEGQNVTLSCEQNLNHDAMYWYRQDPGQGLRLIYYSQIVNDFQKGDIAEGYSVSREKKESFPLTVTSAQKNPTAFYLCASATGVGTGELFFGEGSRLTVL.

This clonotype was observed a handful of times. The chain links TRBV29-1 to TRBJ2-5; the match to TRBD1 covers 12 bases. There are 15 residues in the CDR3. The J segment lost 4 bases and the V segment lost 7 bases, leaving 10 bases of the junction unmatched. Germline V gene lookup returns CDR1 SQVTM and CDR2 ANQGSEA. The CDR3 sequence is CSGTTGTGGPETQYF. In DNA, the CDR3 is TGCAGCGGCACGACCGGGACAGGGGGCCCAGAGACCCAGTACTTC.

This sequence joins TRBV4-2 and TRBJ2-4; maybe TRBD2 (6 bases). In germline, CDR1 is LGHNA, CDR2 YNFKEQ. V was trimmed by 0 bases and J by 1 base, leaving 13 bases between them. This CDR3 has 17 amino acids. The CDR3 sequence is CASSQDPAGGAKNIQYF. As DNA, the CDR3 is TGTGCCAGCAGCCAAGATCCGGCCGGAGGGGCCAAAAACATTCAGTACTTC.

The chain combines TRBV6-5 with TRBJ1-1; D uncertain. Germline V gives CDR1 MNHEY, CDR2 SVGAGI. V gave up 4 bases and J gave up 1 base, with 13 bases separating them. This CDR3 has 15 amino acids. The chain's CDR3 is CASSFNRGGNTEAFF. The DNA for the CDR3 is TGTGCCAGCAGTTTCAACCGGGGAGGGAACACTGAAGCTTTCTTT.

This clonotype was counted at least ten times. The chain carries TRBV12-3 or TRBV12-4 and TRBJ1-6; maybe TRBD1 (6 bases). Trimming shortened V by 3 bases and J by 6 bases, and 9 bases separated the two germline ends. This CDR3 is built from 14 residues. The CDR3 bases are TGTGCCAGCAGTTTCGGGACAAGTAATTCACCCCTCCACTTT. Its translation: CASSFGTSNSPLHF.

This clonotype has at least ten counts. The V gene is TRBV7-9, the J gene TRBJ1-2; D is ambiguous. Germline-derived CDR1 and CDR2 are SEHNR and FQNEAQ (reference sequence). This CDR3 has 14 amino acids. Trimming removed 5 bases from V and 8 bases from J, with 18 bases in between. CDR3 protein: CASSPESGLDGYTF. As DNA, the CDR3 is TGTGCCAGCAGCCCGGAGTCGGGTCTAGACGGCTACACCTTC. Variable domain in full (rest from reference TRBV7-9 and TRBJ1-2): DTGVSQNPRHKITKRGQNVTFRCDPISEHNRLYWYRQTLGQGPEFLTYFQNEAQLEKSRLLSDRFSAERPKGSFSTLEIQRTEQGDSAMYLCASSPESGLDGYTFGSGTRLTVV.

This clonotype showed up many times. DNA for the CDR3: TGTGCCAGCAGTGTCAGGGAAAATAATTCACCCCTCCACTTT. Amino acids: CASSVRENNSPLHF. The chain links TRBV6-1 to TRBJ1-6, with a weak D call TRBD1 (5 bases). The V and J ends lost 4 bases and 5 bases respectively, with 9 bases between them. CDR3 length: 14 residues. Germline-derived CDR1 and CDR2 are MNHNS and SASEGT.

In this sample, this clonotype turned up a few times. The chain employs TRBV30 and TRBJ1-2, with TRBD1 as a possible D gene (5 bases). This CDR3 region has 12 residues. Trimming took 3 bases from V and 2 from J, leaving 7 bases between them. CDR1 and CDR2 from the germline V gene are GTSNPN and SVGIG (reference sequence). CDR3 sequence: CAWSWGNYGYTF. The CDR3 DNA sequence: TGTGCCTGGAGCTGGGGGAACTATGGCTACACCTTC.

The chain joins TRBV4-2 to TRBJ2-5; TRBD2 agrees at 9 bases. Germline lookup yields CDR1 LGHNA and CDR2 YNFKEQ. The length of the CDR3 is 16 residues. The V and J ends lost 5 bases and 9 bases, in that order; junction bases with no gene match: 16. CDR3 DNA sequence: TGTGCCAGCAGCGGATCGTCTAGCGGGGCTGTGGCGTCCCAGTACTTC. It yields the protein CASSGSSSGAVASQYF.

This clonotype has ten or more counts. The V gene is TRBV20-1, the J gene TRBJ1-1; D perhaps matches TRBD1 (6 bases). V was shortened by 1 base and J by 5 bases, with 20 bases between the two germline ends. The CDR3 contains 16 residues. Germline-derived CDR1 and CDR2 are DFQATT and SNEGSKA (reference sequence). The CDR3 DNA reads as TGCAGTGCTAGAGTCGGGGGCGACGGGCGTAGGACTGAAGCTTTCTTT. Translating it yields CSARVGGDGRRTEAFF.

CDR3 sequence (DNA): TGCAGTGCTAGAGAAACGGTTAGCACTGAAGCTTTCTTT. Its translation: CSARETVSTEAFF. This chain joins TRBV20-1 and TRBJ1-1; D not certain. Germline assignment: CDR1 DFQATT and CDR2 SNEGSKA (reference sequence). The CDR3 loop spans 13 amino acids. Trimming took 0 bases from V and 4 from J, leaving 9 bases between them.

This clonotype has more than one count but fewer than ten. This chain connects TRBV6-5 to TRBJ2-7, with 12 bases fitting TRBD2. The V and J ends lost 2 bases and 5 bases, in that order; junction bases with no gene match: 4. Per the germline V gene, CDR1 is MNHEY and CDR2 is SVGAGI. The CDR3 length is 15 residues. The CDR3 region is CASSYTLAGGNEQYF. The DNA for the CDR3 is TGTGCCAGCAGTTACACACTAGCGGGGGGCAACGAGCAGTACTTC.

This clonotype was detected ten times or more. The chain joins TRBV5-5 to TRBJ2-5; 7 bases are a match to TRBD1. This CDR3 comprises 13 residues. Germline CDR1 is SGHKS and CDR2 is YYEKEE (reference sequence). J lost 4 bases, V lost 4 bases, and 4 bases had no gene match. The CDR3 DNA reads as TGTGCCAGCAGCCTGAGGGGGCCAGAGACCCAGTACTTC. Translating gives CASSLRGPETQYF.

This clonotype was picked up many times. This chain connects TRBV29-1 to TRBJ1-2; maybe TRBD1 (6 bases). Trimming removed 6 bases from V and 4 bases from J, with 12 bases in between. The CDR3 has 12 residues. Germline V lookup: CDR1 SQVTM, CDR2 ANQGSEA. Written as DNA, the CDR3 is TGCAGCGTCCTACAGGGCATCTATGGCTACACCTTC. It encodes CSVLQGIYGYTF.

This clonotype has ten or more counts. The chain joins TRBV20-1 to TRBJ2-5; TRBD1 agrees at 8 bases. The V gene's germline CDR1 is DFQATT and CDR2 SNEGSKA (reference sequence). Unmatched junction bases numbered 8, after V lost 3 bases and J lost 2 bases. The CDR3 length is 15 residues. CDR3 loop: CSASSDRGGQETQYF. The CDR3, as DNA: TGCAGTGCTAGCTCCGACAGGGGAGGTCAAGAGACCCAGTACTTC.

In its sample, this clonotype was seen many times. The chain combines TRBV4-3 with TRBJ2-2; the D is unclear. Per germline, CDR1 LGHNA and CDR2 YSLEER. This CDR3 has 15 amino acids. The V gene lost 3 bases and the J gene lost 0 bases, with 8 bases spanning the gap. This CDR3 is CASSQTTANTGELFF. CDR3 DNA sequence: TGCGCCAGCAGCCAGACCACAGCGAACACCGGGGAGCTGTTTTTT.

This clonotype has ten or more counts. This sequence joins TRBV12-3 or TRBV12-4 and TRBJ1-1, with 7 positions matching TRBD1. The CDR3 is 13 residues long. The V segment lost 4 bases and the J segment 4 bases; nucleotides outside the gene matches: 3. DNA for the CDR3: TGTGCCAGCAGTTACCACAGGGGCACTGAAGCTTTCTTT. Amino acids: CASSYHRGTEAFF.